This TCR beta chain is drawn from a study of T cells in Graves' hyperthyroidism and ophthalmopathy. Hyperthyroidism in the patients, aged 18 to 65, was newly diagnosed and under 2 months in duration. Germline CDR1 reads SGHRS; CDR2 reads YFSETQ. The J segment lost 6 bases and the V segment lost 0 bases, leaving 10 bases of the junction unmatched. The CDR3 runs 17 residues. This clonotype was seen at least ten times. There were TCR beta CDR3 regions amplified from RNA transcripts. The TCR CDR3 was amplified in a first-round RT-PCR using the HTBI primer set. TCRdb ran MiXCR on the multiplex PCR reads and lists one entry per CDR3 protein. The top ten hold 8% to 13% of the sample, which has 350,000 to 450,000 distinct CDR3 sequences, roughly 14% seen once.

The TCR comes from a woman aged 55 to 70 with Graves' hyperthyroidism. The rearrangement uses TRBV5-1 and TRBJ2-1; TRBD2 matches at 9 bases. The sample was blood. CDR3 sequence reads: CASSLVLGTSPLNEQFF. The CDR3 region has the DNA TGCGCCAGCAGCTTGGTTTTAGGGACTAGCCCTCTCAATGAGCAGTTCTTC.